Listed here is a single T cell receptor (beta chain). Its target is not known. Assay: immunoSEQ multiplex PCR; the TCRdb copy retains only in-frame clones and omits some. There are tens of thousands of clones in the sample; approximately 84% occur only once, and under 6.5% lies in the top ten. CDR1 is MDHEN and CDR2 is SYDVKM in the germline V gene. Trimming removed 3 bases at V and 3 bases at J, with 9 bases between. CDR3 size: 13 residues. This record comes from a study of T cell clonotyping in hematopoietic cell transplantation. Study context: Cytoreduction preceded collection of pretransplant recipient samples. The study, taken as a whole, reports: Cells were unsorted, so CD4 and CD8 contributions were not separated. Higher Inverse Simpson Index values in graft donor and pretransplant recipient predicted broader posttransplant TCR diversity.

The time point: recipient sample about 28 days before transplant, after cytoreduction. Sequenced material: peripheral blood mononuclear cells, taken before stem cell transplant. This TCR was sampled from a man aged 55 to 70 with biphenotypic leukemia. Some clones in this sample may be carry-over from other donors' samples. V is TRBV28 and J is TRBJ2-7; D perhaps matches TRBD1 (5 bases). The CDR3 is CASSFGQYYEQYF. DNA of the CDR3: TGTGCCAGCAGTTTTGGACAATACTACGAGCAGTACTTC.